Listed below are T cell receptor beta chains from one sample, sequenced in a study of T cells in Graves' hyperthyroidism and ophthalmopathy. A single record per CDR3 protein comes from TCRdb applying MiXCR to the multiplex PCR reads. The sample comprises hundreds of thousands of distinct CDR3 sequences, about 17% of which are singletons, and 16% rests with the top ten. What was sequenced was blood. These receptors were obtained from a woman between 50 and 59 years old with Graves' hyperthyroidism that later progressed to Graves' ophthalmopathy. CDR3s include the opening cysteine and the closing phenylalanine or tryptophan. A D gene is named only where the DNA matches it firmly. Clone size is given for some rows only: seen once, a few or many times, or a class if the clone is expanded.

TRBV19	TRBJ1-5	-	-	TGTGCCAGTAGTATTAGTGCTACAGGGCTTCAGCCCCAGCATTTT	CASSISATGLQPQHF
TRBV12-3/TRBV12-4	TRBJ1-6	-	many	TGTGCCAGCAGTTCTTCTAATTCACCCCTCCACTTT	CASSSSNSPLHF
TRBV13	TRBJ1-5	-	many	TGTGCCAGCAGCTTAAGTACAGGGTCTAATCAGCCCCAGCATTTT	CASSLSTGSNQPQHF
TRBV20-1	TRBJ1-5	-	many	TGCAGTGCCGGTGGGCAGATAATGCCCCAGCATTTT	CSAGGQIMPQHF
TRBV3-1	TRBJ1-1	TRBD1	many	TGTGCCAGCAGCCAAGCTTACTCCGGGACAGGGGGCACTGAAGCTTTCTTT	CASSQAYSGTGGTEAFF
TRBV5-6	TRBJ1-1	TRBD1	many	TGTGCCAGCAGCTGGGGGGACAGGGTGATGATCACTGAAGCTTTCTTT	CASSWGDRVMITEAFF
TRBV6-2/TRBV6-3	TRBJ1-2	TRBD1	few	TGTGCCAGCAGTTACCCCTTCGGACAGGGTGTCGATGGCTACACCTTC	CASSYPFGQGVDGYTF
TRBV9	TRBJ1-1	-	many	TGTGCCAGCAGCGTAGGGGGGGGGATGAACACTGAAGCTTTCTTT	CASSVGGGMNTEAFF
TRBV12-3/TRBV12-4	TRBJ1-6	-	few	TGTGCCAGCAGTTCCCGCCGGGACGGCTCACCCCTCCACTTT	CASSSRRDGSPLHF
TRBV10-1	TRBJ2-3	-	-	TGCGCCAGCAGTGAAATCGCAGATACGCAGTATTTT	CASSEIADTQYF
TRBV12-3/TRBV12-4	TRBJ1-1	-	many	TGTGCCAGCAGTTTACTGGGGGGCGCCGACACTGAAGCTTTCTTT	CASSLLGGADTEAFF
TRBV7-8	TRBJ1-3	-	-	TGTGCCAGCAGCTTAACCAGAACTGGAAACACCATATATTTT	CASSLTRTGNTIYF
TRBV13	TRBJ2-1	-	many	TGTGCCAGCACCCCCGGATGGGGGGCCTACAATGAGCAGTTCTTC	CASTPGWGAYNEQFF
TRBV19	TRBJ2-2	TRBD1	-	TGTGCCAGCAGTCCCGGGACAGGGGGAAGCACCGGGGAGCTGTTTTTT	CASSPGTGGSTGELFF
TRBV4-1	TRBJ1-3	-	once	TGCGCCAGCAGCTATAGACAGTACCTCTCTGGAAACACCATATATTTT	CASSYRQYLSGNTIYF
TRBV5-1	TRBJ1-1	-	many	TGCGCCAGCAGTCCTGGATCCATGAACACTGAAGCTTTCTTT	CASSPGSMNTEAFF
TRBV30	TRBJ1-6	-	-	TGTGCCTGGAGTGTGAGGCATTTTCGACCCCTCCACTTT	CAWSVRHFRPLHF
TRBV12-3/TRBV12-4	TRBJ2-5	-	many	TGTGCCAGCATCCCCAGGTGGGGGACGGAGACCCAGTACTTC	CASIPRWGTETQYF
TRBV7-2	TRBJ2-3	TRBD2	-	TGTGCCAGCACCCTCGGGCTAGCGGGTGTCGTTACGCAGTATTTT	CASTLGLAGVVTQYF
TRBV11-2	TRBJ2-5	TRBD1	few	TGTGCCAGCAGCAGGTTAGGACAGGCCCAAGAGACCCAGTACTTC	CASSRLGQAQETQYF
TRBV13	TRBJ1-6	TRBD1	-	TGTGCCAGCAGCTTCCGGGACAGGGGTGATTCACCCCTCCACTTT	CASSFRDRGDSPLHF
TRBV29-1	TRBJ2-1	TRBD1	many	TGCAGCGCCCAGGGGACGAACAGGGGCGAGCAGTTCTTC	CSAQGTNRGEQFF
TRBV27	TRBJ1-1	-	many	TGTGCCAGCAAACCGACGCAGTTAACGACAGCTTTCTTT	CASKPTQLTTAFF
TRBV7-2	TRBJ2-5	TRBD1	few	TGTGCCAGCAGCGAGGGACAGAAGGACCAAGAGACCCAGTACTTC	CASSEGQKDQETQYF
TRBV5-6	TRBJ1-5	TRBD1	-	TGTGCCAGCAGCGGGACAGGGGGCCGGAGCAATCAGCCCCAGCATTTT	CASSGTGGRSNQPQHF
TRBV5-5	TRBJ2-3	TRBD2	few	TGTGCCAGCAGCGGGGGGGGGGTGTCGCGGGATACGCAGTATTTT	CASSGGGVSRDTQYF
TRBV27	TRBJ1-2	-	few	TGTGCCAGCAGTTTATTCGAGAGTGGGGGGAGCCGTGGCTACACCTTC	CASSLFESGGSRGYTF
TRBV29-1	TRBJ1-4	TRBD1	few	TGCAGCGCCCAGGGGGCGCGAGAAAAACTGTTTTTT	CSAQGAREKLFF
TRBV11-2	TRBJ2-1	TRBD2	many	TGTGCCAGCAGCCCAAGGACTAGATCCGGTGAGCAGTTCTTC	CASSPRTRSGEQFF
TRBV3-1	TRBJ1-1	-	-	TGTGCCAGCAGCCAACTACAGGGTTATCGGATTGAAGCTTTCTTT	CASSQLQGYRIEAFF
TRBV6-1	TRBJ2-1	-	few	TGTGCCAGCAGTTATGGTATAACCTCAACACGAGAGCAGTTCTTC	CASSYGITSTREQFF
TRBV2	TRBJ2-5	-	many	TGTGCCAGCAGCCCGGAGTCGGAGACCCAGTACTTC	CASSPESETQYF
TRBV20-1	TRBJ1-5	-	many	TGCAGTGCTAGAGGGGGGAATCAGCCCCAGCATTTT	CSARGGNQPQHF
TRBV7-8	TRBJ2-1	TRBD2	many	TGTGCCAGCAGCGGAGGAACTAGCGGTTCCTACAATGAGCAGTTCTTC	CASSGGTSGSYNEQFF
TRBV29-1	TRBJ2-2	-	few	TGCAGCGTTGAAACGAAGGGCGAACGGCGGAACACCGGGGAGCTGTTTTTT	CSVETKGERRNTGELFF
TRBV10-3	TRBJ2-1	TRBD2	-	TGTGCCACGGGACTAGCGGCGGATGAGCAGTTCTTC	CATGLAADEQFF
TRBV27	TRBJ1-1	-	few	TGTGCCAGCAGCTCCCCGGGGTTAACTGAAGCTTTCTTT	CASSSPGLTEAFF
TRBV3-1	TRBJ1-4	TRBD1	few	TGTGCCAGCAGCCTTGGACAGGGGGTGTTGAATGAAAAACTGTTTTTT	CASSLGQGVLNEKLFF
TRBV11-1	TRBJ2-5	-	many	TGTGCCAGCAGCTTAGCTCAGGGACACCAAGAGACCCAGTACTTC	CASSLAQGHQETQYF
TRBV7-3	TRBJ2-2	-	many	TGTGCCAGCAGCTTATCGGGGAAAAACGGGGAGCTGTTTTTT	CASSLSGKNGELFF
TRBV15	TRBJ1-6	-	-	TGTGCCACCAGCAGAGATGCCAATTCACCCCTCCACTTT	CATSRDANSPLHF
TRBV18	TRBJ2-3	-	many	TGTGCCAGCTCACCAGGATTGGTGGATACGCAGTATTTT	CASSPGLVDTQYF
TRBV6-1	TRBJ1-1	-	many	TGTGCCAGCAGTGAGACGACAGTTCCGAGCACTGAAGCTTTCTTT	CASSETTVPSTEAFF
TRBV12-3/TRBV12-4	TRBJ1-1	-	few	TGTGCCAGCAGCAACACCATTGAAGCTTTCTTT	CASSNTIEAFF